A single sample is the source of the 27 T cell receptor beta chains below, sequenced in a study of technical replicates of blood from several donors. TCRdb's table, derived via immunoSEQ multiplex PCR, lists solely in-frame clones and lacks some. Among roughly 80,000 clones, 70% to 90% were seen once, and the ten largest hold roughly 0.41%. The sequencing input was T cells isolated from PBMCs. These receptors were obtained from a human donor in good health.

This chain connects TRBV28 to TRBJ2-7, with TRBD1 matching over 7 bases. The CDR3 has 16 amino acids. The germline CDR1 and CDR2 sequences are MDHEN and SYDVKM. The V and J ends lost 7 bases and 1 base, in that order; junction bases with no gene match: 13. The CDR3 is CASTLYGTANSYEQYF. CDR3 nucleotide sequence: TGTGCCAGCACCCTGTACGGGACAGCAAATTCCTACGAGCAGTACTTC.

This chain links TRBV5-1 with TRBJ2-1; 7 bases map to TRBD2. CDR3 length: 15 amino acids. Trimming cost V 3 bases and J 9 bases; bases outside gene matches: 12. The germline V gene has CDR1 SGHRS and CDR2 YFSETQ. CDR3 nucleotides: TGCGCCAGCAGCTCAACCGGGACTACTGCGGGTGAGCAGTTCTTC. Translated: CASSSTGTTAGEQFF.

The J gene is TRBJ2-1, the V gene TRBV4-2; 9 bases align to TRBD2. The CDR3 runs to 15 residues. V lost 0 bases and J lost 8; bases outside the gene matches: 5. Germline V gene sequence: CDR1 LGHNA, CDR2 YNFKEQ. The CDR3 reads CASSQEASGNYEQFF. In DNA form, the CDR3 reads TGTGCCAGCAGCCAAGAGGCTAGCGGGAACTATGAGCAGTTCTTC.

The chain couples TRBV30 to TRBJ1-2; D unresolved. Trimming took 0 bases from V and 3 from J, leaving 11 bases between them. CDR1 and CDR2 from the germline V gene are GTSNPN and SVGIG (reference sequence). This CDR3 is built from 14 residues. The CDR3, as DNA: TGTGCCTGGAGTGTCCCCGAGATATACTATGGCTACACCTTC. Translation: CAWSVPEIYYGYTF.

A few counts support this clone. The chain links TRBV19 to TRBJ2-7, with D perhaps TRBD2 (6 bases). This CDR3 region has 13 residues. V was trimmed by 10 bases and J by 3 bases, leaving 16 bases between them. Germline V gene sequence: CDR1 LNHDA, CDR2 SQIVND (reference sequence). The CDR3: CATNQGLGYEQYF. In nucleotides, the CDR3 is TGTGCCACTAACCAGGGACTCGGCTACGAGCAGTACTTC.

This chain connects TRBV5-6 to TRBJ1-6; the D is unclear. This CDR3 has 16 amino acids. With 6 bases removed from V and 7 bases from J, the gap between germline ends came to 20 bases. Germline V CDR1 and CDR2: SGHDT, YYEEEE. The CDR3, as DNA: TGTGCCAGCACCTCGTCAGGTTGGCAGACAAATTCACCCCTCCACTTT. Translated, it gives CASTSSGWQTNSPLHF.

The chain recombines TRBV5-6 with TRBJ1-4; the D gene is possibly TRBD1 (6 bases). The V and J ends lost 0 bases and 8 bases respectively, with 17 bases between them. The CDR3 totals 16 residues. Germline V CDR1 and CDR2: SGHDT, YYEEEE. The CDR3 region has the DNA TGTGCCAGCAGCTTGGCCGTGCCAGGGGTTGGGGAAAAACTGTTTTTT. It is translated as CASSLAVPGVGEKLFF. The variable domain in full, completed from reference TRBV5-6 and TRBJ1-4, reads DAGVTQSPTHLIKTRGQQVTLRCSPKSGHDTVSWYQQALGQGPQFIFQYYEEEERQRGNFPDRFSGHQFPNYSSELNVNALLLGDSALYLCASSLAVPGVGEKLFFGSGTQLSVL.

The genes are TRBV7-9 and TRBJ2-7; 9 positions agree with TRBD1. Germline loops: CDR1 SEHNR, CDR2 FQNEAQ (reference sequence). Trimming removed 5 bases from V and 4 bases from J; junction bases left unmatched: 6. The CDR3 spans 14 residues. The CDR3: CASSPRDRAYEQYF. Here the CDR3 DNA reads TGTGCCAGCAGCCCTAGGGACAGGGCTTACGAGCAGTACTTC.

This clone was observed a single time. The J gene is TRBJ2-6, the V gene TRBV6-5; possible D gene TRBD1, 5 bases. The CDR3 loop spans 15 amino acids. The V gene's germline CDR1 is MNHEY and CDR2 SVGAGI. The V end was cut by 8 bases, the J end by 2 bases, with 13 bases between. This CDR3 reads CASAPGYPGANVLTF. The CDR3 region has the DNA TGTGCCAGCGCCCCAGGGTACCCTGGGGCCAACGTCCTGACTTTC.

This chain links TRBV30 with TRBJ2-3; TRBD2 agrees at 8 bases. This CDR3 comprises 15 residues. Germline CDR1 reads GTSNPN; CDR2 reads SVGIG (reference sequence). V gave up 0 bases and J gave up 0 bases; unmatched junction bases: 2. Here the CDR3 DNA reads TGTGCCTGGAGTGTAAGCGGGAGAAGCACAGATACGCAGTATTTT. Translation gives CAWSVSGRSTDTQYF.

This chain uses TRBV19 with TRBJ2-3, with D perhaps matching TRBD2 (6 bases). Deletions cut 7 bases from V and 2 bases from J, with 13 bases between. The CDR3 is 14 amino acids. Per germline, CDR1 LNHDA and CDR2 SQIVND (reference sequence). The CDR3 DNA is TGTGCCAGTACCAGGACTATCCCCACAGATACGCAGTATTTT. The encoded protein is CASTRTIPTDTQYF.

V is TRBV4-2 and J is TRBJ2-1, with a weak D call TRBD2 (6 bases). The germline V and J ends were trimmed by 4 bases and 2 bases, with 21 bases remaining between them. CDR3 length equals 18 residues. Germline values: CDR1 LGHNA, CDR2 YNFKEQ. The CDR3 region is CASSLPHGQGGTYNEQFF. The CDR3 coding sequence is TGTGCCAGCAGCCTACCGCACGGTCAGGGAGGCACCTACAATGAGCAGTTCTTC.

This clone has a single count. V and J are TRBV6-6 and TRBJ2-3; 7 bases are a match to TRBD2. The V gene end was trimmed by 6 bases and the J gene end by 2 bases; junction bases not matched to a gene: 2. Germline loops: CDR1 MNHNY, CDR2 SVGAGI (reference sequence). The CDR3 consists of 13 residues. The CDR3 DNA reads as TGTGCCAGCAGAAGCGGGACCACAGATACGCAGTATTTT. Protein: CASRSGTTDTQYF.

This clone was seen once. This sequence joins TRBV11-2 and TRBJ2-1; D ambiguous. Germline V gene sequence: CDR1 SGHAT, CDR2 FQNNGV. The CDR3 has 12 amino acids. V lost 0 bases and J 8 bases, leaving 5 bases between the germline ends. CDR3 DNA sequence: TGTGCCAGCAGCTTAGACCGGTATGAGCAGTTCTTC. It codes for CASSLDRYEQFF.

V is TRBV27 and J is TRBJ1-1; D not resolved. CDR1 MNHEY and CDR2 SMNVEV come from the germline V gene (reference sequence). There are 13 residues in the CDR3. Trimming cost V 3 bases and J 1 base, with 6 bases left between them. CDR3 amino acids: CASSFGGNTEAFF. The CDR3 DNA reads TGTGCCAGCAGTTTTGGCGGGAACACTGAAGCTTTCTTT.

This clone was picked up a small number of times. The rearrangement uses TRBV28 and TRBJ1-4; D unclear. Trimming pared 8 bases from V and 13 bases from J, leaving 14 bases between. The CDR3 spans 11 residues. The germline CDR1 and CDR2 sequences are MDHEN and SYDVKM. As DNA, the CDR3 is TGTGCCAGCGCCCTCCACTCTGGACTGTTTTTT. Translating gives CASALHSGLFF.

The chain couples TRBV18 to TRBJ1-2; weak D call: TRBD1 (5 bases). This CDR3 is 15 amino acids long. The V end was cut by 3 bases, the J end by 6 bases, with 17 bases between. Germline CDR1 reads KGHSH; CDR2 reads LQKENI. This chain's CDR3 is CASSPGFQGTDGYTF. Written as DNA, the CDR3 is TGTGCCAGCTCACCGGGGTTTCAGGGAACAGATGGCTACACCTTC. Supplemented by reference TRBV18 and TRBJ1-2, the full variable domain reads NAGVMQNPRHLVRRRGQEARLRCSPMKGHSHVYWYRQLPEEGLKFMVYLQKENIIDESGMPKERFSAEFPKEGPSILRIQQVVRGDSAAYFCASSPGFQGTDGYTFGSGTRLTVV.

V and J are TRBV7-3 and TRBJ1-1; D remains unclear. Trimming took 5 bases from V and 1 from J, leaving 8 bases between them. CDR1 SGHTA and CDR2 FQGTGA come from the germline V gene. The CDR3 length is 13 residues. The CDR3 is CASSPSENTEAFF. CDR3 bases: TGTGCCAGCAGCCCCTCAGAGAACACTGAAGCTTTCTTT.

The chain couples TRBV13 to TRBJ1-5; weak D call: TRBD1 (5 bases). The CDR3 totals 14 residues. V was pared by 3 bases and J by 3 bases, with 9 bases between. Germline-derived CDR1 and CDR2 are PRHDT and FYEKMQ (reference sequence). The CDR3 spells CASSLGRANQPQHF. Written as DNA, the CDR3 is TGTGCCAGCAGCTTGGGGCGAGCCAATCAGCCCCAGCATTTT.

The chain links TRBV7-9 to TRBJ2-3, with D tentatively TRBD1 (6 bases). From germline, CDR1 is SEHNR and CDR2 FQNEAQ (reference sequence). CDR3 length equals 14 residues. V was clipped by 5 bases and J by 0 bases, with 9 bases between them. The CDR3 DNA is TGTGCCAGCAGCCCGACAGGTAGCACAGATACGCAGTATTTT. Translating gives CASSPTGSTDTQYF.

The genes are TRBV5-4 and TRBJ1-1, with no clear D. Between the trimmed V and J ends, which lost 4 bases and 0 bases, there was a span of 19 bases. The CDR3 is 17 amino acids. The germline V gene has CDR1 SGHNT and CDR2 YYREEE (reference sequence). CDR3 sequence (DNA): TGTGCCAGCAGCGCCGGATTAATGTTCGGGATGAACACTGAAGCTTTCTTT. Protein product: CASSAGLMFGMNTEAFF. Full variable domain (outside the CDR3, taken from reference TRBV5-4 and TRBJ1-1): ETGVTQSPTHLIKTRGQQVTLRCSSQSGHNTVSWYQQALGQGPQFIFQYYREEENGRGNFPPRFSGLQFPNYSSELNVNALELDDSALYLCASSAGLMFGMNTEAFFGQGTRLTVV.

This rearrangement joins TRBV10-3 to TRBJ1-1; D may be TRBD1 (5 bases). The CDR3 covers 14 residues. Trimming removed 10 bases from V and 3 bases from J, with 18 bases in between. Germline loops: CDR1 ENHRY, CDR2 SYGVKD. In DNA, the CDR3 is TGTGCCACCTCTATGGGGCCCAGGGACACTGAAGCTTTCTTT. This codes for CATSMGPRDTEAFF.

The V call is TRBV2, the J call TRBJ2-7, with a weak D call TRBD2 (6 bases). The CDR3 consists of 15 residues. CDR1 is SNHLY, CDR2 FYNNEI, per germline. With 4 bases removed from V and 2 bases from J, the gap between germline ends came to 15 bases. The CDR3 protein is CASSVSWRGTYEQYF. The CDR3 region has the DNA TGTGCCAGCAGTGTCTCCTGGCGGGGAACCTACGAGCAGTACTTC. Drawing the rest from reference TRBV2 and TRBJ2-7, the complete variable domain is EPEVTQTPSHQVTQMGQEVILRCVPISNHLYFYWYRQILGQKVEFLVSFYNNEISEKSEIFDDQFSVERPDGSNFTLKIRSTKLEDSAMYFCASSVSWRGTYEQYFGPGTRLTVT.

CDR3 nucleotides: TGTGCCAGCAGCTTTCCCGGGAGGGCGGGGAAAGAGCAGTTCTTC. It encodes CASSFPGRAGKEQFF. The chain uses TRBV7-9 and TRBJ2-1; the match to TRBD2 covers 8 bases. Germline V lookup: CDR1 SEHNR, CDR2 FQNEAQ (reference sequence). The CDR3 totals 15 residues. The junction had 11 bases not matched to a gene; V was cut back by 3 bases and J by 10 bases. Variable domain in full (rest from reference TRBV7-9 and TRBJ2-1): DTGVSQNPRHKITKRGQNVTFRCDPISEHNRLYWYRQTLGQGPEFLTYFQNEAQLEKSRLLSDRFSAERPKGSFSTLEIQRTEQGDSAMYLCASSFPGRAGKEQFFGPGTRLTVL.

CDR3 in DNA: TGTGCCGGACGGCGGGACACAGATACGCAGTATTTT. As protein: CAGRRDTDTQYF. V and J are TRBV7-2 and TRBJ2-3; TRBD2 is a possible D gene (6 bases). V dropped 11 bases and J dropped 2 bases, with 11 bases sitting between them. In germline, CDR1 is SGHTA, CDR2 FQGNSA. This CDR3 spans 12 amino acids.

The V gene is TRBV5-6, the J gene TRBJ2-1; the match to TRBD2 covers 10 bases. From germline, CDR1 is SGHDT and CDR2 YYEEEE. V was pared by 2 bases and J by 3 bases, with 5 bases of the junction left unmatched. This CDR3 spans 16 amino acids. CDR3 sequence: CASSFATSGRYNEQFF. In DNA form, the CDR3 reads TGTGCCAGCAGCTTCGCGACTAGCGGGCGCTACAATGAGCAGTTCTTC.

The rearrangement joins TRBV5-5 to TRBJ2-1; 13 bases are shared with TRBD2. CDR1 and CDR2 from the germline V gene are SGHKS and YYEKEE (reference sequence). The J segment lost 0 bases and the V segment lost 5 bases, leaving 8 bases of the junction unmatched. The CDR3 runs to 18 residues. In DNA, the CDR3 is TGTGCCAGCAGACTAGCGGGAGGGCCTTTTAGCTCCTACAATGAGCAGTTCTTC. Its translation is CASRLAGGPFSSYNEQFF.